This TCR beta chain was found in a study of cytomegalovirus exposure and HLA in healthy donors. V gave up 7 bases and J gave up 5 bases; unmatched junction bases: 12. Germline CDR1 is GTSNPN and CDR2 is SVGIG (reference sequence). The CDR3 covers 15 residues. Study-wide findings and caveats: Cytomegalovirus status, reportedly, was diagnosed with high specificity and sensitivity by the classifier.

The PCR used 60 Vbeta and 13 Jbeta primers. Using immunoSEQ multiplex PCR, the repertoire was profiled, and TCRdb retains in-frame clones only, with some absent. This sample yields more than 95,000 clones, of which roughly 77% are seen a single time; around 1% belongs to the top ten. Points on this clone: The antigen remains unidentified.

The clonotype originates from a woman aged 25-40 years in good health and CMV-seronegative. Material for sequencing was PBMCs. The chain has TRBV30 and TRBJ1-5; TRBD1 agrees at 9 bases. The CDR3 nucleotides are TGTGCCTCCTCTCAGGGACAGGGTGATTATCAGCCCCAGCATTTT. Encoded protein: CASSQGQGDYQPQHF.